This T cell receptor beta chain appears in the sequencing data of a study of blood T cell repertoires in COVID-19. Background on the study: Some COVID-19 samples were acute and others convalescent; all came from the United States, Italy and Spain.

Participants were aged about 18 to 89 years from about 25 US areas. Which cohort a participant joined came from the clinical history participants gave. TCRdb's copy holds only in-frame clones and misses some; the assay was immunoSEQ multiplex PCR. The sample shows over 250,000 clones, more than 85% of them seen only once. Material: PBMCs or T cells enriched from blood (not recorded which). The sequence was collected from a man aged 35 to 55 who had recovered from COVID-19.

The CDR3 sequence: CASSFELYYEQYF. CDR3 DNA: TGTGCCAGCAGCTTCGAACTCTACTACGAGCAGTACTTC. The chain combines TRBV7-6 with TRBJ2-7; D gene uncertain. Trimming removed 3 bases from V and 3 bases from J, with 9 bases in between. CDR3 length: 13 amino acids. Germline CDR1 SGHVS, CDR2 FNYEAQ.